A selection of T cell receptor beta chains follows, all from one sample in a study of human T cells and chemical hapten exposure. TCRdb fed the RACE reads into MiXCR, producing one record per CDR3 protein. This sample has some 400,000 distinct CDR3 sequences, with about 4.4% found just once. This specimen was whole blood, taken in connection with sensitization to the hapten diphenylcyclopropenone (DPC). The receptors were sampled from a woman between 50 and 59 years old with alopecia areata. Some clones in this sample may be carry-over from other donors' samples. The CDR3 runs from the conserved cysteine through the conserved F or W. A D gene is named only where the DNA matches it firmly. Clone size is shown for a subset of rows, as once, few, many or a class of expanded clone.

TRBJ2-2	many	TRBV29-1	TRBD2	CSVEVGGAGTGELFF	TGCAGCGTTGAAGTGGGGGGAGCGGGGACCGGGGAGCTGTTTTTT
TRBJ2-3	-	TRBV4-2	-	CASSQDLQGTDTQYF	TGTGCCAGCAGCCAAGATCTTCAAGGCACAGATACGCAGTATTTT
TRBJ1-2	few	TRBV30	TRBD1	CAWSVGETGQESF	TGTGCCTGGAGTGTTGGGGAAACGGGACAGGAGTCCTTC
TRBJ2-1	few	TRBV9	-	CASSSTGTPRDNEQFF	TGTGCCAGCAGCTCTACCGGGACCCCCAGAGACAATGAGCAGTTCTTC
TRBJ2-1	-	TRBV28	-	CASSKDTYNEQFF	TGTGCCAGCAGCAAAGACACTTACAATGAGCAGTTCTTC
TRBJ1-6	many	TRBV20-1	-	CSARIGENSPLHF	TGCAGTGCTAGAATTGGGGAAAATTCACCCCTCCACTTT
TRBJ2-1	many	TRBV6-2/TRBV6-3	-	CASSFRALGQFF	TGTGCCAGCAGTTTCCGGGCCCTGGGCCAGTTCTTC
TRBJ1-2	many	TRBV6-5	TRBD1	CATGQDVSYGYTF	TGTGCCACCGGACAGGATGTTAGCTATGGCTACACCTTC
TRBJ2-6	many	TRBV27	TRBD2	CASMMREDLPVLTF	TGTGCCAGCATGATGCGGGAGGACCTCCCCGTCCTGACTTTC
TRBJ1-4	many	TRBV29-1	TRBD1	CSVGGQGAGEKLFF	TGCAGCGTTGGTGGACAGGGGGCGGGGGAAAAACTGTTTTTT
TRBJ2-1	many	TRBV5-6	TRBD2	CASSIRLAGDNNEQFF	TGTGCCAGCAGCATCCGACTAGCGGGAGATAACAATGAGCAGTTCTTC
TRBJ2-7	many	TRBV6-5	TRBD1	CASSRPGQGNDEQYF	TGTGCCAGCAGTAGACCGGGACAGGGGAATGACGAGCAGTACTTC
TRBJ2-1	few	TRBV12-3/TRBV12-4	TRBD2	CASSLGLAGGLGYNEQFF	TGTGCCAGCAGTTTAGGACTAGCGGGAGGGCTAGGCTACAATGAGCAGTTCTTC
TRBJ2-7	many	TRBV7-8	TRBD1	CASSSTTYSGGRQYF	TGTGCCAGCAGCTCTACTACATATTCAGGGGGAAGGCAGTACTTC
TRBJ1-2	many	TRBV27	-	CASTSAGQFYGYTF	TGTGCCAGCACCTCCGCTGGGCAGTTCTATGGCTACACCTTC
TRBJ1-3	-	TRBV4-3	-	CASSQGGQSGSGNTIYF	TGCGCCAGCAGCCAAGGGGGGCAGTCGGGCTCTGGAAACACCATATATTTT
TRBJ1-4	many	TRBV5-1	-	CASSSGGTNEKLFF	TGCGCCAGCAGCTCCGGGGGGACAAATGAAAAACTGTTTTTT
TRBJ2-7	few	TRBV6-5	TRBD1	CASSFLSGQTSYEQYF	TGTGCCAGCAGTTTTCTCTCGGGACAGACCTCCTACGAGCAGTACTTC
TRBJ2-7	few	TRBV30	TRBD2	CAWSVGRGTALYEQYF	TGTGCCTGGAGTGTCGGGAGGGGTACAGCCCTCTACGAGCAGTACTTC
TRBJ2-3	-	TRBV12-3/TRBV12-4	-	CASSFGMAGPPQYF	TGTGCCAGCAGTTTTGGAATGGCGGGGCCCCCGCAGTATTTT
TRBJ1-1	many	TRBV6-2/TRBV6-3	-	CASSPSKNTEAFF	TGTGCCAGCAGCCCCTCCAAGAACACTGAAGCTTTCTTT
TRBJ1-2	many	TRBV29-1	TRBD1	CSVDVQGDYGYTF	TGCAGCGTTGATGTACAGGGGGACTATGGCTACACCTTC
TRBJ1-2	many	TRBV3-1	-	CASSQGTSGYTF	TGTGCCAGCAGCCAAGGGACTTCTGGCTACACCTTC
TRBJ1-2	few	TRBV5-1	-	CASSLDGVNYGYTF	TGCGCCAGCAGCTTGGACGGGGTGAACTATGGCTACACCTTC
TRBJ2-3	few	TRBV7-2	-	CATTRGTTDTQYF	TGTGCCACCACTCGCGGGACCACAGATACGCAGTATTTT
TRBJ2-6	-	TRBV27	TRBD2	CASSFQPRRERDALNSGANVLTF	TGTGCCAGCAGTTTCCAACCTAGGCGAGAGCGGGACGCCCTCAACTCTGGGGCCAACGTCCTGACTTTC
TRBJ1-1	-	TRBV12-3/TRBV12-4	-	CASSLEAQAAQAEAFF	TGTGCCAGCAGTTTAGAGGCCCAGGCCGCGCAAGCTGAAGCTTTCTTT
TRBJ2-7	many	TRBV5-1	-	CASSLDYDPSEQYF	TGCGCCAGCAGCTTGGACTACGACCCTTCCGAGCAGTACTTC
TRBJ1-1	many	TRBV20-1	-	CSAKHGKGLAMGTEAFF	TGCAGTGCTAAGCACGGAAAAGGTCTTGCCATGGGCACTGAAGCTTTCTTT
TRBJ2-1	few	TRBV5-4	TRBD1	CASSPRLLAGGMDEQFF	TGTGCCAGCAGCCCACGTCTGTTGGCAGGGGGCATGGATGAGCAGTTCTTC
TRBJ2-1	-	TRBV27	-	CASSGSGVGDEQFF	TGTGCCAGCAGTGGCTCCGGGGTGGGAGATGAGCAGTTCTTC
TRBJ1-1	many	TRBV12-3/TRBV12-4	-	CASRVDLANTEAFF	TGTGCCAGCAGGGTGGACCTCGCGAACACTGAAGCTTTCTTT
TRBJ2-2	many	TRBV28	-	CASSLLPAGELFF	TGTGCCAGCAGTTTACTTCCCGCCGGGGAGCTGTTTTTT
TRBJ2-1	many	TRBV6-1	-	CASSEGRRGAGVGLNEQFF	TGTGCCAGCAGTGAAGGTAGAAGGGGGGCGGGAGTAGGTCTGAATGAGCAGTTCTTC
TRBJ1-3	-	TRBV20-1	-	CSALRGLSSGNTIYF	TGCAGTGCTCTCAGGGGCCTTAGCTCTGGAAACACCATATATTTT
TRBJ1-1	few	TRBV6-2/TRBV6-3	-	CASSYSRKVGAEAFF	TGTGCCAGCAGTTACTCGAGGAAAGTAGGAGCTGAAGCTTTCTTT
TRBJ1-5	few	TRBV28	-	CASSLQGRTNQPQHF	TGTGCCAGCAGTCTTCAGGGGAGGACGAATCAGCCCCAGCATTTT
TRBJ1-2	few	TRBV20-1	TRBD1	CSALPGGLVYGYTF	TGCAGTGCGCTTCCAGGGGGCCTGGTCTATGGCTACACCTTC
TRBJ1-5	-	TRBV25-1	-	CASSKEWSNQPQHF	TGTGCCAGCAGTAAAGAATGGAGCAATCAGCCCCAGCATTTT
TRBJ1-2	-	TRBV7-2	-	CASSWDPNYGYTF	TGTGCCAGCAGCTGGGACCCTAACTATGGCTACACCTTC
TRBJ2-7	many	TRBV2	TRBD2	CASRRGGSYGEQYF	TGTGCCAGCAGGCGCGGCGGGAGCTATGGGGAGCAGTACTTC
TRBJ2-3	many	TRBV9	TRBD1	CASSSPTGMTDTQYF	TGTGCCAGCAGCTCACCGACAGGGATGACAGATACGCAGTATTTT
TRBJ2-3	many	TRBV5-1	-	CASSLPGRSDTQYF	TGCGCCAGCAGCTTGCCAGGGAGGTCAGATACGCAGTATTTT
TRBJ1-1	few	TRBV25-1	-	CASSGYGQRTEAFF	TGTGCCAGCAGTGGGTATGGACAGCGCACTGAAGCTTTCTTT
TRBJ1-5	-	TRBV6-5	-	CASSYSDGGQPQHF	TGTGCCAGCAGTTACTCAGATGGCGGACAGCCCCAGCATTTT
TRBJ2-2	few	TRBV5-1	TRBD2	CASSLAGLAGIRTGELFF	TGCGCCAGCAGCTTGGCTGGACTAGCGGGGATTCGGACCGGGGAGCTGTTTTTT
TRBJ2-1	few	TRBV6-1	-	CASSPFEEGLGNEQFF	TGTGCCAGCAGTCCCTTCGAGGAGGGGCTGGGCAATGAGCAGTTCTTC